The 3 T cell receptor beta chains reported below all come from one sample, sequenced in a study of T cell clonality in common variable immunodeficiency. Method: immunoSEQ multiplex PCR; TCRdb's copy keeps in-frame clones and lacks some. The sample presents tens of thousands of clones, none singletons. The sample comprised peripheral blood mononuclear cells. The receptors stem from a person between 18 and 69 years old in good health.

This clone was recorded many times. The read ends 3 residues before the CDR3 terminus; that terminus is restored from the germline J gene. The chain joins TRBV12-3 or TRBV12-4 to TRBJ2-7, with TRBD2 identical over 9 bases. Trimming removed 2 bases from V and 6 bases from J; junction bases left unmatched: 8. The CDR3 consists of 15 residues. The DNA read from the CDR3 is TGTGCCAGCAGTTTATTGGGTAGCGGGAGTGCCGAG. Its translation is CASSLLGSGSAE. The entire CDR3 is CASSLLGSGSAEQYF.

Worth noting for this clone: The read terminates 3 residues ahead of where the CDR3 ends, so the germline J gene completes it. The chain couples TRBV18 to TRBJ1-2, with D unresolved. This CDR3 spans 17 amino acids. Germline V gene lookup returns CDR1 KGHSH and CDR2 LQKENI. Here the CDR3 reads CASSPAPRSAIPYDYTF. CDR3 DNA (partial): TGTGCCAGCTCACCCGCCCCCCGGAGCGCAATTCCCTACGAC.

Many counts were recorded for this clone. A junction boundary mismatches the germline segment, possibly from a read error. The read falls 3 residues short of the CDR3 end, and the missing part is taken from the germline J gene. The rearrangement links TRBV2 to TRBJ2-7; D gene ambiguous. The V gene's germline CDR1 is SNHLY and CDR2 FYNNEI. The CDR3 spans 14 residues. This chain's CDR3 is CAGRDDRVSYEQYF. The part of the CDR3 DNA that was read is TGTGCCGGCAGAGACGATCGGGTATCCTACGAG.